Listed here are 20 T cell receptor beta chains from one sample, sequenced in a study of beta chain features in type 1 diabetes. Findings and caveats of the study: People with Type 1 diabetes carried modestly yet significantly shorter TCRB CDR3s in all four CD4+ subsets.

Their antigen targets remain unknown. Expressed TCRB transcripts were sequenced because the isolated RNA had all been reverse transcribed beforehand. The method was immunoSEQ multiplex PCR; TCRdb's version includes in-frame clones alone and lacks a portion of them. The sample records under 850,000 clones, about an eighth being singletons. Sample: naive CD4+ T cells from blood. The receptors shown here come from a man between 18 and 29 years old with type 1 diabetes.

The chain carries TRBV6-5 and TRBJ2-1; 9 nucleotides line up with TRBD2. The V segment lost 6 bases and the J segment 10 bases; nucleotides outside the gene matches: 13. This CDR3 has 15 amino acids. Germline V gene sequence: CDR1 MNHEY, CDR2 SVGAGI. CDR3 DNA sequence: TGTGCCAGCAGAGGTGAGGGACTAGCAAGGTCCGAGCAGTTCTTC. Protein sequence: CASRGEGLARSEQFF.

There are a few counts of this clone. The V call is TRBV7-9, the J call TRBJ2-1; possibly TRBD1 or TRBD2 for D (5 bases each). The V end lost 3 bases, the J end lost 3 bases, and 9 bases lay between the germline ends. The length of the CDR3 is 14 residues. The germline gives CDR1 SEHNR, CDR2 FQNEAQ (reference sequence). CDR3: CASSLGEIYNEQFF. CDR3 nucleotide sequence: TGTGCCAGCAGCTTGGGGGAGATCTACAATGAGCAGTTCTTC.

The rearrangement uses TRBV15 and TRBJ1-3; D is ambiguous. V was trimmed by 3 bases and J by 3 bases, leaving 12 bases between them. Germline CDR1 and CDR2: LNHNV and YYDKDF (reference sequence). The CDR3 has 15 residues. The CDR3 bases are TGTGCCACCAGCAGGGATCCGACTGGTGGAAACACCATATATTTT. Translated, it gives CATSRDPTGGNTIYF. The whole variable domain, remainder taken from reference TRBV15 and TRBJ1-3, is DAMVIQNPRYQVTQFGKPVTLSCSQTLNHNVMYWYQQKSSQAPKLLFHYYDKDFNNEADTPDNFQSRRPNTSFCFLDIRSPGLGDTAMYLCATSRDPTGGNTIYFGEGSWLTVV.

This clone showed up just a few times. The chain joins TRBV2 to TRBJ1-1, with D maybe TRBD1 (5 bases). CDR1 and CDR2 from the germline V gene are SNHLY and FYNNEI. The CDR3 length is 12 residues. V lost 8 bases and J 0 bases, leaving 7 bases between the germline ends. CDR3 region: CASQQVNTEAFF. CDR3 coding DNA: TGTGCCAGCCAACAGGTGAACACTGAAGCTTTCTTT.

V gene TRBV6-6 combines with J gene TRBJ2-1; no reliable D call. This CDR3 contains 14 residues. V shed 4 bases and J shed 0 bases, with 7 bases lying between them. Germline V gives CDR1 MNHNY, CDR2 SVGAGI (reference sequence). DNA for the CDR3: TGTGCCAGCAGTTCCCTAGGCTCCTACAATGAGCAGTTCTTC. Residues: CASSSLGSYNEQFF.

This clone has a handful of counts. The chain recombines TRBV19 with TRBJ2-2; the D call may be TRBD1 or TRBD2 (5 bases each). Germline-derived CDR1 and CDR2 are LNHDA and SQIVND (reference sequence). The CDR3 runs to 16 residues. V was clipped by 6 bases and J by 0 bases, with 14 bases between them. This chain's CDR3 is CASSKQPGPNTGELFF. CDR3 sequence (DNA): TGTGCCAGTAGCAAACAACCGGGACCGAACACCGGGGAGCTGTTTTTT.

The rearrangement uses TRBV6-1 and TRBJ1-2, with D hard to call. The germline V gene has CDR1 MNHNS and CDR2 SASEGT. V lost 5 bases, J lost 0 bases, and 10 bases lay in between. CDR3 length equals 14 residues. CDR3 amino acids: CASSYGQANYGYTF. CDR3 bases: TGTGCCAGCAGTTATGGGCAAGCTAACTATGGCTACACCTTC.

Remarks on this clone: The sample holds other DNA sequences that translate to the same CDR3. J is TRBJ2-7 and V is TRBV30, with D maybe TRBD1 (6 bases). The CDR3 has 12 amino acids. Trimming left V 1 base short and J 4 bases short, with 8 bases between. Germline loops: CDR1 GTSNPN, CDR2 SVGIG (reference sequence). The CDR3 nucleotides read TGTGCCTGGAGTGCCCAGGGGTACGAGCAGTACTTC. It codes for CAWSAQGYEQYF.

This rearrangement joins TRBV7-8 to TRBJ2-1; D unresolved. Germline CDR1 is SGHVS and CDR2 is FQNEAQ. V lost 5 bases and J 0 bases, leaving 11 bases between the germline ends. This CDR3 is 15 amino acids long. The CDR3 nucleotides are TGTGCCAGCAGCCTAGAACTAAGCTCCTACAATGAGCAGTTCTTC. Its protein is CASSLELSSYNEQFF.

This clone was seen a few times. V and J are TRBV7-6 and TRBJ2-1; D is possibly TRBD1 (5 bases). The V gene lost 4 bases and the J gene lost 0 bases, with 16 bases spanning the gap. The CDR3 runs to 17 residues. CDR1 SGHVS and CDR2 FNYEAQ come from the germline V gene. CDR3 nucleotide sequence: TGTGCCAGCAGCTCCAGACAGAAACTGAGCTCCTACAATGAGCAGTTCTTC. This encodes CASSSRQKLSSYNEQFF.

This chain connects TRBV2 to TRBJ2-1; possibly TRBD1 or TRBD2 for D (5 bases each). Germline lookup yields CDR1 SNHLY and CDR2 FYNNEI. This CDR3 is built from 17 residues. Trimming cost V 3 bases and J 0 bases, with 15 bases left between them. The CDR3 sequence is CASSEARGVSSYNEQFF. The CDR3 bases are TGTGCCAGCAGTGAGGCGAGGGGCGTCAGCTCCTACAATGAGCAGTTCTTC.

This clone was seen a handful of times. This sequence joins TRBV10-3 and TRBJ2-5, with 9 bases that match TRBD2. Germline-derived CDR1 and CDR2 are ENHRY and SYGVKD. V lost 0 bases and J lost 4; bases outside the gene matches: 9. The CDR3 runs to 17 residues. The CDR3 nucleotides read TGTGCCATCAGTGAGTCAGTGCTAGCGGGGAAAGCAGAGACCCAGTACTTC. Translation: CAISESVLAGKAETQYF.

The sample holds a few counts of this clone. V usage is TRBV6-1 and J usage is TRBJ2-1; D gene unclear. Germline CDR1 is MNHNS and CDR2 is SASEGT. The CDR3 runs to 14 residues. V gave up 6 bases and J gave up 4 bases, with 13 bases separating them. The CDR3 is CASSVPTDYNEQFF. CDR3 nucleotides: TGTGCCAGCAGCGTCCCGACGGATTACAATGAGCAGTTCTTC.

This clone has only a few counts. The chain combines TRBV6-5 with TRBJ1-1; no clear D. The CDR3 has 14 amino acids. Germline CDR1 is MNHEY and CDR2 is SVGAGI. V lost 6 bases and J 6 bases, leaving 17 bases between the germline ends. The CDR3 region is CASRLADPVSEAFF. In DNA, the CDR3 is TGTGCCAGCAGACTGGCCGATCCAGTCTCTGAAGCTTTCTTT.

This chain joins TRBV29-1 and TRBJ1-4; 9 nucleotides agree with TRBD1. J gave up 7 bases and V 7 bases, and 7 bases lay outside the gene matches. The germline gives CDR1 SQVTM, CDR2 ANQGSEA. The CDR3 has 13 amino acids. The CDR3 spells CSAGTGFGEKLFF. CDR3 sequence (DNA): TGCAGCGCCGGGACAGGGTTCGGTGAAAAACTGTTTTTT.

This clone was seen a handful of times. This chain uses TRBV6-5 with TRBJ1-6; D is unresolved. V shed 2 bases and J shed 10 bases, with 15 bases lying between them. Germline CDR1 and CDR2: MNHEY and SVGAGI. The length of the CDR3 is 15 residues. The CDR3 DNA follows: TGTGCCAGCAGTTACGATTCGGCGCCTGAGTCACCCCTCCACTTT. Its translation: CASSYDSAPESPLHF.

CDR3 DNA sequence: TGTGCCAGCACCTCCCGAGAGGGGACAGGCCGGCTTGGGCAGTACTTC. Translated: CASTSREGTGRLGQYF. The chain employs TRBV27 and TRBJ2-7; 8 positions agree with TRBD1. The CDR3 contains 16 residues. V was pared by 7 bases and J by 9 bases, with 20 bases of the junction left unmatched. CDR1 MNHEY and CDR2 SMNVEV come from the germline V gene (reference sequence).

This clone was observed a few times. The chain uses TRBV10-3 and TRBJ1-6; no clear D gene. V was shortened by 3 bases and J by 12 bases, with 15 bases between the two germline ends. This CDR3 comprises 14 residues. The V gene's germline CDR1 is ENHRY and CDR2 SYGVKD. CDR3 sequence reads: CAISDPRTGGPLHF. CDR3 DNA sequence: TGTGCCATCAGTGACCCCCGGACGGGAGGACCCCTCCACTTT.

The chain carries TRBV4-2 and TRBJ2-3, with D hard to call. The CDR3 length is 14 residues. V was shortened by 3 bases and J by 1 base, with 8 bases between the two germline ends. Germline values: CDR1 LGHNA, CDR2 YNFKEQ. The CDR3 DNA reads TGTGCCAGCAGCCAGGCCCATGGCACAGATACGCAGTATTTT. This sequence encodes CASSQAHGTDTQYF.

The chain links TRBV6-1 to TRBJ1-5; D remains ambiguous. V was shortened by 5 bases and J by 7 bases, with 12 bases between the two germline ends. Germline CDR1 is MNHNS and CDR2 is SASEGT. The CDR3 contains 13 residues. The CDR3 loop is CASSQEREQPQHF. As DNA, the CDR3 is TGTGCCAGCAGTCAGGAGCGTGAACAGCCCCAGCATTTT.